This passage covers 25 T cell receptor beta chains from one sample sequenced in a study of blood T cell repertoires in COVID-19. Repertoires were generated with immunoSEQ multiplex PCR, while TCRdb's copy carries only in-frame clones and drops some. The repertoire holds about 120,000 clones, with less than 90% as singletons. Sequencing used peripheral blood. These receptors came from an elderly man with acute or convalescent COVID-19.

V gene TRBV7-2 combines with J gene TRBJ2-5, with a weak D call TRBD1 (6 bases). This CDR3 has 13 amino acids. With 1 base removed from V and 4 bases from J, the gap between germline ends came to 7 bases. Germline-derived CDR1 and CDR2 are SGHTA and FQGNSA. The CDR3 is CASSLVRGETQYF. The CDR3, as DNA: TGTGCCAGCAGCTTAGTCAGGGGAGAGACCCAGTACTTC.

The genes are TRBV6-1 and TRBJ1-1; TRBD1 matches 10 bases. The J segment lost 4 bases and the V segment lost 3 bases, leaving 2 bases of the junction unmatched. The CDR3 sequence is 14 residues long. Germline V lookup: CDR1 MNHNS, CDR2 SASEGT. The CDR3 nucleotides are TGTGCCAGCAGTGAGGACAGGGGGTTCACTGAAGCTTTCTTT. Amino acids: CASSEDRGFTEAFF.

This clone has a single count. DNA for the CDR3: TGTGCCAGCAGCTCGACAGGGATGGTGTCACCCCTCCACTTT. It specifies CASSSTGMVSPLHF. The chain employs TRBV6-5 and TRBJ1-6; TRBD1 matches 7 bases. The V gene end was trimmed by 6 bases and the J gene end by 10 bases; junction bases not matched to a gene: 9. The CDR3 extends over 14 amino acids. Germline lookup yields CDR1 MNHEY and CDR2 SVGAGI.

CDR3 DNA sequence: TGTGCCAGCGGGGACCTTAGACAGGGTTTATATGGCTACACCTTC. It encodes CASGDLRQGLYGYTF. V usage is TRBV19 and J usage is TRBJ1-2; the match to TRBD1 covers 7 bases. CDR1 is LNHDA and CDR2 is SQIVND in the germline V gene (reference sequence). CDR3 size: 15 residues. With V trimmed by 9 bases and J by 5 bases, 15 bases remained unmatched.

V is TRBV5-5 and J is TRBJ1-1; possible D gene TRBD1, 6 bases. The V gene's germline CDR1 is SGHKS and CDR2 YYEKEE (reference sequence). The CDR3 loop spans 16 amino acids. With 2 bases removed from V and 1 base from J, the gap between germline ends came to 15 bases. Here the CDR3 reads CASSFALRGANTEAFF. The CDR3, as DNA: TGTGCCAGCAGCTTCGCCCTCAGGGGAGCGAACACTGAAGCTTTCTTT.

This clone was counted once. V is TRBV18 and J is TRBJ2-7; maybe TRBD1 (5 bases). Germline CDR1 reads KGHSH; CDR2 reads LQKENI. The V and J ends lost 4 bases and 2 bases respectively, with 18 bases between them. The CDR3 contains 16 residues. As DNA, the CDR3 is TGTGCCAGCTCACTTAGGACATCTGACGCCCCCTACGAGCAGTACTTC. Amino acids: CASSLRTSDAPYEQYF.

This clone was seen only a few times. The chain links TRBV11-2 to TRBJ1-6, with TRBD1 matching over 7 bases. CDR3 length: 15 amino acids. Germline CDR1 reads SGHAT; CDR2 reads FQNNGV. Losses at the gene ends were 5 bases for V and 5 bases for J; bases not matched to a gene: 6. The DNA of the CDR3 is TGTGCCAGCAGCAGAGACAGGGTTGATAATTCACCCCTCCACTTT. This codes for CASSRDRVDNSPLHF. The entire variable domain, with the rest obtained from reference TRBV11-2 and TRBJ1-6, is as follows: EAGVAQSPRYKIIEKRQSVAFWCNPISGHATLYWYQQILGQGPKLLIQFQNNGVVDDSQLPKDRFSAERLKGVDSTLKIQPAKLEDSAVYLCASSRDRVDNSPLHFGNGTRLTVT.

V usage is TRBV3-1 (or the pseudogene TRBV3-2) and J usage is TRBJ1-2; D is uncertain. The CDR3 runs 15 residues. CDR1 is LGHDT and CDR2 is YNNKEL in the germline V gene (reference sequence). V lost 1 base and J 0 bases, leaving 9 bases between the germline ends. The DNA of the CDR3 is TGTGCCAGCAGCCAAGGAGTGGGAGCTAACTATGGCTACACCTTC. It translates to CASSQGVGANYGYTF.

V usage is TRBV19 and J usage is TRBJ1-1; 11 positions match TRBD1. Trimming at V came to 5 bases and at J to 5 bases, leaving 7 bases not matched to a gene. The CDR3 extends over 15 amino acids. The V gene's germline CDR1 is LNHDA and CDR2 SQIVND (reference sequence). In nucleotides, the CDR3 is TGTGCCAGTAGTGAGCGGACAGGGGGCTGGACTGAAGCTTTCTTT. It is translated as CASSERTGGWTEAFF.

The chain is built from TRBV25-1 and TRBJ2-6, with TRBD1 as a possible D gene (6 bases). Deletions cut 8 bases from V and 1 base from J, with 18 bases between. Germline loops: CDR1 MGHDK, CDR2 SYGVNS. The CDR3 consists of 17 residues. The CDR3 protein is CASGPQGRGSGANVLTF. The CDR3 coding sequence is TGTGCCAGCGGCCCACAGGGCCGTGGATCTGGGGCCAACGTCCTGACTTTC.

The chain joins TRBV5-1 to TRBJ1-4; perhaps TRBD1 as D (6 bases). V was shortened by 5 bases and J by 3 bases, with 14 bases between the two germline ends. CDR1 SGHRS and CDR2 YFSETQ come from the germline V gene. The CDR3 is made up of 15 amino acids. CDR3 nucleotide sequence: TGCGCCAGCAGGGTTGCCGGGACACCTAATGAAAAACTGTTTTTT. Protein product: CASRVAGTPNEKLFF.

Here the CDR3 DNA reads TGTGCCAGCAGCCAAGATGGGACAGTTAACTACGAGCAGTACTTC. This codes for CASSQDGTVNYEQYF. The chain recombines TRBV14 with TRBJ2-7, with 7 bases aligning to TRBD1. In germline, CDR1 is SGHDN, CDR2 FVKESK. V trimming: 0 bases; J trimming: 3 bases; junction bases outside the gene matches: 5. This CDR3 region has 15 residues. The full variable domain, completed using reference TRBV14 and TRBJ2-7, is EAGVTQFPSHSVIEKGQTVTLRCDPISGHDNLYWYRRVMGKEIKFLLHFVKESKQDESGMPNNRFLAERTGGTYSTLKVQPAELEDSGVYFCASSQDGTVNYEQYFGPGTRLTVT.

The CDR3 reads CAISVSGGDTQYF. The CDR3 region has the DNA TGTGCCATCAGTGTAAGCGGAGGGGATACGCAGTATTTT. V and J are TRBV10-3 and TRBJ2-3; weak D call: TRBD2 (6 bases). Deletions cut 4 bases from V and 6 bases from J, with 11 bases between. There are 13 residues in the CDR3. CDR1 is ENHRY, CDR2 SYGVKD, per germline.

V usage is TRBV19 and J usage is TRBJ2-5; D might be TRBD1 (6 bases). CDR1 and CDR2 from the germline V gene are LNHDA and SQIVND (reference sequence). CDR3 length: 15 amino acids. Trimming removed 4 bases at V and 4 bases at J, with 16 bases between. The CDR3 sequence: CASSRGQGRGETQYF. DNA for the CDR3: TGTGCCAGTAGTAGAGGGCAGGGGCGAGGAGAGACCCAGTACTTC. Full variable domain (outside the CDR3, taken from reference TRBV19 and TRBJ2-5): DGGITQSPKYLFRKEGQNVTLSCEQNLNHDAMYWYRQDPGQGLRLIYYSQIVNDFQKGDIAEGYSVSREKKESFPLTVTSAQKNPTAFYLCASSRGQGRGETQYFGPGTRLLVL.

The CDR3: CASSFLYEQYF. The CDR3 DNA follows: TGTGCCAGCAGTTTTCTCTACGAGCAGTACTTC. The chain has TRBV6-5 and TRBJ2-7, with unresolved D. Germline values: CDR1 MNHEY, CDR2 SVGAGI. The CDR3 has 11 amino acids. V was clipped by 4 bases and J by 3 bases, with 4 bases between them.

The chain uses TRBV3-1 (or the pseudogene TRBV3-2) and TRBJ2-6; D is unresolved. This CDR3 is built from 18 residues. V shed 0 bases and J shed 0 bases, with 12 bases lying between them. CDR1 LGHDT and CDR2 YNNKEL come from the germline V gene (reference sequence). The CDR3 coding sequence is TGTGCCAGCAGCCAAGAAAGTCGTATAGTCTCTGGGGCCAACGTCCTGACTTTC. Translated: CASSQESRIVSGANVLTF.

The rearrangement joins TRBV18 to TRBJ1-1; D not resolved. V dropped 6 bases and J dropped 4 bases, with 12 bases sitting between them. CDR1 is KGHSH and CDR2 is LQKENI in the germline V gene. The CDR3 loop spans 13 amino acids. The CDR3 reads CASSGGERTEAFF. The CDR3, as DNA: TGTGCCAGCTCCGGAGGTGAACGCACTGAAGCTTTCTTT.

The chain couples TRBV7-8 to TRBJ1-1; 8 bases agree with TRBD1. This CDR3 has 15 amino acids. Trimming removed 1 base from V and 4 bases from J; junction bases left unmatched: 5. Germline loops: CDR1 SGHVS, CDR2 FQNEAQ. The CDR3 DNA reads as TGTGCCAGCAGCTTAGGCAGGGGGCTGGGCACTGAAGCTTTCTTT. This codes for CASSLGRGLGTEAFF.

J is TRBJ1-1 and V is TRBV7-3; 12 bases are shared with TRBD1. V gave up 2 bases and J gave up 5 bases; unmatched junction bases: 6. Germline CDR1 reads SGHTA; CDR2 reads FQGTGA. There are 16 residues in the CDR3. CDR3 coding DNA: TGTGCCAGCAGCTTACAGGGACAGGGGGCGGGTACTGAAGCTTTCTTT. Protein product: CASSLQGQGAGTEAFF.

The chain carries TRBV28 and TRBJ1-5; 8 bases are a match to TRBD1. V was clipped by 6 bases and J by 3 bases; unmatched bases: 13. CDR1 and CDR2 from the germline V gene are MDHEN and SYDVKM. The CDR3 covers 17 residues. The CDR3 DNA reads TGTGCCAGCAGCCGTGGGACAGGCGCTCAATTCAATCAGCCCCAGCATTTT. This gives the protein CASSRGTGAQFNQPQHF.

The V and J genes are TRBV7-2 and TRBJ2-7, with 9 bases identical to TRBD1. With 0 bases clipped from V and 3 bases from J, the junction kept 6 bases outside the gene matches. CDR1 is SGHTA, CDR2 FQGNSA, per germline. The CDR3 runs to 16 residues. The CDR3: CASSLAGTGMGYEQYF. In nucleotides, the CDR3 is TGTGCCAGCAGCTTAGCCGGGACAGGGATGGGCTACGAGCAGTACTTC.

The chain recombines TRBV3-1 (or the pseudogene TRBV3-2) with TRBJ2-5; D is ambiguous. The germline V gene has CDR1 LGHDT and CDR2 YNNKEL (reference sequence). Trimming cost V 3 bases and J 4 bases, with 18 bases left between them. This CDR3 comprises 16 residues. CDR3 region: CASSHLQMPVPETQYF. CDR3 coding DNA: TGTGCCAGCAGCCACCTCCAAATGCCAGTGCCAGAGACCCAGTACTTC.

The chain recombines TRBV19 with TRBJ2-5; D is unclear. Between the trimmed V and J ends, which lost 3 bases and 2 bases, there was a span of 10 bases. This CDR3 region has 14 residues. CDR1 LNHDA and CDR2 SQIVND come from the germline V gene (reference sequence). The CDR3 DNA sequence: TGTGCCAGTAGTATGAGCGTCATGCAAGAGACCCAGTACTTC. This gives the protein CASSMSVMQETQYF.

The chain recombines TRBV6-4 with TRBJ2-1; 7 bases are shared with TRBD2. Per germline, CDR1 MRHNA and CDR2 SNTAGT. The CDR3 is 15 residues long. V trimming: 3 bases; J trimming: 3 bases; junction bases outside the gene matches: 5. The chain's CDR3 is CASSEQSGNYNEQFF. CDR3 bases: TGTGCCAGCAGTGAACAGAGCGGGAACTACAATGAGCAGTTCTTC.

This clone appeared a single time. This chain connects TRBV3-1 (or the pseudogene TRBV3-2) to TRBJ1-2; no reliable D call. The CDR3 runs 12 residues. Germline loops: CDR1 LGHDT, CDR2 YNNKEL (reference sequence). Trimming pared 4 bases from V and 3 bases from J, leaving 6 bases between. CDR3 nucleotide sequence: TGTGCCAGCAGCCCCGGAGACTATGGCTACACCTTC. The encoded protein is CASSPGDYGYTF.